This TCR beta chain was identified during a study of PD-1 blockade in classical Hodgkin lymphoma. Study-wide findings and caveats: CD8+ TCR diversity did not rise significantly by C4D1, unlike CD4+. Reported findings placed baseline TCR diversity lower in newly diagnosed patients (compared with healthy donors). Patients with an early start, nivolumab under 1 year after ASCT, were excluded. Prior to therapy, complete responders displayed diversity much like that of newly diagnosed patients.

TCRdb's copy holds only in-frame clones and misses some; the assay was immunoSEQ multiplex PCR. The sample shows about 99,000 clones, 81% of them seen only once. Germline CDR1 reads MNHNS; CDR2 reads SASEGT. The CDR3 consists of 16 residues. The trim removed 2 bases at V and 5 bases at J, leaving 7 bases unmatched. This clone was seen once. Its antigen is as yet unknown. Every one of the patients relapsed after autologous stem cell transplantation (brentuximab vedotin exposure was variable). The TCR originated in a human donor with classical Hodgkin lymphoma. The J gene is TRBJ2-7, the V gene TRBV6-1; 12 nucleotides match TRBD2. Material: peripheral blood mononuclear cells (PBMCs), obtained before the second cycle of nivolumab. This CDR3 reads CASSERRLAGVHEQYF. As DNA, the CDR3 is TGTGCCAGCAGTGAACGGCGACTAGCGGGAGTCCACGAGCAGTACTTC.